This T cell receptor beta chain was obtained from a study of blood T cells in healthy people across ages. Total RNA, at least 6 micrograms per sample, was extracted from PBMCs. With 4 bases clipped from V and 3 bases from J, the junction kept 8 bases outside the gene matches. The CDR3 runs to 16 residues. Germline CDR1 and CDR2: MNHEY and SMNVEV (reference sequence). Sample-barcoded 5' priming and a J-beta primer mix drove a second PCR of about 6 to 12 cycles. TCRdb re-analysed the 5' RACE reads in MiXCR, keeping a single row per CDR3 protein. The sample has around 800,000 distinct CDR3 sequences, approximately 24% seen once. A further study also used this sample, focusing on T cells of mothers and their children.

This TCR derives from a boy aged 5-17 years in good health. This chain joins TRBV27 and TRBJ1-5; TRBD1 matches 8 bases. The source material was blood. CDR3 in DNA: TGTGCCAGCAGTTGTAGGGACAGGATGTACAATCAGCCCCAGCATTTT. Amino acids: CASSCRDRMYNQPQHF.